The rows below give T cell receptor beta chains drawn from one sample of a study of blood T cell repertoires in COVID-19. Here immunoSEQ multiplex PCR was the method, and the copy in TCRdb shows in-frame clones only, minus some. Among about 130,000 clones listed, about 89% were seen once. The sequenced material came from peripheral blood. These receptors were obtained from a man between 60 and 70 years old with COVID-19, enrolled during active disease. CDR3s include the opening cysteine and the closing phenylalanine or tryptophan. The D gene is left open where the match is weak. Clone size is not always given. Where it is, it says once, few, many or a class for expanded clones.

v_gene,abundance,d_gene,j_gene,CDR3nt,CDR3aa
TRBV18,NA,TRBD2,TRBJ2-1,TGTGCCAGCTCACCCTCGGCATCGGGTAGCGGGGGGACAAATGAGCAGTTCTTC,CASSPSASGSGGTNEQFF
TRBV6-1,NA,NA,TRBJ1-5,TGTGCCAGCATTGGGGCACCAAATAGCAATCAGCCCCAGCATTTT,CASIGAPNSNQPQHF
TRBV5-1,once,TRBD1,TRBJ2-1,TGCGCCAGCAGCTTGGTGACAGGGGCTCTCGATGAGCAGTTCTTC,CASSLVTGALDEQFF
TRBV5-5,NA,NA,TRBJ2-2,TGTGCCAGCACCCTTGGCCGGGATTCGAACACCGGGGAGCTGTTTTTT,CASTLGRDSNTGELFF
TRBV10-3,NA,TRBD1,TRBJ1-2,TGTGCCACCCGGGACAGATTAAACTATGGCTACACCTTC,CATRDRLNYGYTF
TRBV7-8,NA,TRBD2,TRBJ2-7,TGTGCCAGCAGCTTAGCGCGAACTAGCGGGGAAGAGCAGTACTTC,CASSLARTSGEEQYF
TRBV10-1,NA,NA,TRBJ2-1,TGCGCCAGCAGTACAGGGTTTCCGGATGAGCAGTTCTTC,CASSTGFPDEQFF
TRBV4-1,NA,TRBD1,TRBJ1-1,TGCGCCAGCAGCCAAGGTCTGACAGGGGCAAGCTCTACTGAAGCTTTCTTT,CASSQGLTGASSTEAFF
TRBV28,NA,TRBD1,TRBJ1-6,TGTGCCAGCGGGACAGGGGTTTATAATTCACCCCTCCACTTT,CASGTGVYNSPLHF
TRBV30,NA,NA,TRBJ1-5,TGTGCCTGGAGTGTACAGGCGAATCAGCCCCAGCATTTT,CAWSVQANQPQHF
TRBV27,NA,NA,TRBJ2-7,TGTGCCAGCAGTTCGCGGGCAGGGGCTAATTTCTACGAGCAGTACTTC,CASSSRAGANFYEQYF
TRBV6-5,NA,TRBD1,TRBJ1-5,TGTGCCAGCAGGGGACAGGGAATCAGCAATCAGCCCCAGCATTTT,CASRGQGISNQPQHF
TRBV11-2,once,NA,TRBJ1-5,TGTGCCAGCAGCTTAGGGGGACTTAGCAATCAGCCCCAGCATTTT,CASSLGGLSNQPQHF
TRBV4-3,NA,TRBD1,TRBJ2-1,TGCGCCAGCAGCCAGCGGACAGGGGGTGGGAGGAATGAGCAGTTCTTC,CASSQRTGGGRNEQFF
TRBV9,NA,TRBD1,TRBJ2-1,TGTGCCAGCAGCGCCTTCTCCGGGACAGGGTCCTACAATGAGCAGTTCTTC,CASSAFSGTGSYNEQFF
TRBV25-1,NA,TRBD1,TRBJ2-5,TGTGCCAGGACCCGGGACAGGGGAATGGAGACCCAGTACTTC,CARTRDRGMETQYF
TRBV27,NA,TRBD1,TRBJ1-1,TGTGCCAGCAGTCTTGGGACAGGGGGCACTGAAGCTTTCTTT,CASSLGTGGTEAFF
TRBV5-1,NA,NA,TRBJ2-6,TGCGCCAGCAGCTTGGAGCAGGGAGGGGCCAACGTCCTGACTTTC,CASSLEQGGANVLTF
TRBV7-3,NA,TRBD1,TRBJ2-2,TGTGCCAGCAGCTCAGCCAACAGGGGGGACAACACCGGGGAGCTGTTTTTT,CASSSANRGDNTGELFF
TRBV11-2,once,NA,TRBJ2-2,TGTGCCAGCTCAAATGGGGCTAGGGGCCCCGGGGAGCTGTTTTTT,CASSNGARGPGELFF
TRBV6-5,NA,NA,TRBJ1-2,TGTGCCAGCAGTCTCTCGACAGCTAACTATGGCTACACCTTC,CASSLSTANYGYTF
TRBV10-2,NA,NA,TRBJ2-7,TGCGCCAGCAGTGAGCCGGGGACAACCTACGAGCAGTACTTC,CASSEPGTTYEQYF
TRBV12-3/TRBV12-4,NA,TRBD1,TRBJ2-2,TGTGCCACCAGGGGGCTGAGGACCGGGGAGCTGTTTTTT,CATRGLRTGELFF
TRBV5-1,NA,TRBD1,TRBJ1-3,TGCGCCAGCAGCTGGGAAGGACAGGGGAGAGTTGGAAACACCATATATTTT,CASSWEGQGRVGNTIYF
TRBV4-3,NA,TRBD1,TRBJ1-2,TGCGCCAGCAGCTATCAAGACAGGGGCGCCCATGGCTACACCTTC,CASSYQDRGAHGYTF
TRBV29-1,once,NA,TRBJ1-1,TGCAGCGCCAAATCAGGGACTGAAGCTTTCTTT,CSAKSGTEAFF
TRBV7-9,NA,NA,TRBJ2-1,TGTGCCAGCAACACCTGGGGGGCCCAACAGGGGAGATGGGGCAATGAGCAGTTCTTC,CASNTWGAQQGRWGNEQFF
TRBV5-1,NA,NA,TRBJ2-1,TGCGCCAGCAGCACCGGGACCTACAATGAGCAGTTCTTC,CASSTGTYNEQFF
TRBV12-3/TRBV12-4,NA,TRBD1,TRBJ2-7,TGTGCCAGCACCCCCGGGACAGGGACCCGTCAGTACTTC,CASTPGTGTRQYF
TRBV6-6,NA,TRBD1,TRBJ1-2,TGTGCCAGCAGTGTCATACAGGGGGCACGCGGCTACACCTTC,CASSVIQGARGYTF
TRBV7-8,NA,NA,TRBJ1-1,TGTGCCAGCAGCTTACTAGGGAGGGGGACTGAAGCTTTCTTT,CASSLLGRGTEAFF
TRBV11-1,NA,NA,TRBJ2-1,TGTGCCAGCAGCTTAGACTCCTCATCCTACAATGAGCAGTTCTTC,CASSLDSSSYNEQFF
TRBV19,NA,NA,TRBJ1-5,TGTGCCAGTAGTATCGACAACACGGGAGGGAGGGGATATCAGCCCCAGCATTTT,CASSIDNTGGRGYQPQHF
TRBV4-2,once,TRBD1,TRBJ1-1,TGTGCCAGCAGCCAAGAAGGGACAGTTGAAGCTTTCTTT,CASSQEGTVEAFF
TRBV9,NA,NA,TRBJ1-6,TGTGCCAGCAGCGTAGCACCGGGCGGGGACTCCTATAATTCACCCCTCCACTTT,CASSVAPGGDSYNSPLHF
TRBV5-6,NA,NA,TRBJ2-7,TGTGCCAGCAGTGCGACGGGCCAGGGGCCCTACGAGCAGTACTTC,CASSATGQGPYEQYF
TRBV5-5,NA,NA,TRBJ1-2,TGTGCCAGCAGCACGGTGATAGACTATGGCTACACCTTC,CASSTVIDYGYTF
TRBV30,once,NA,TRBJ1-2,TGTGTGGGTCAGGCGATGCTAGGGGATGGCTACACCTTC,CVGQAMLGDGYTF
TRBV11-2,NA,NA,TRBJ2-3,TGTGCCAGCAGCGGAAGTAGGAGGGGCACAGCTCTCACAGATACGCAGTATTTT,CASSGSRRGTALTDTQYF
TRBV2,NA,NA,TRBJ1-2,TGTGCCAGCAGCCTGACAGAGAACTATGGCTACACCTTC,CASSLTENYGYTF
TRBV11-2,NA,NA,TRBJ1-2,TGTGCCAGCAGCTTAAACATCTTCTATGGCTACACCTTC,CASSLNIFYGYTF
TRBV14,NA,NA,TRBJ1-2,TGTGCCAGCAGCCAAGTGGGCACGCAGTACACCTTC,CASSQVGTQYTF